This T cell receptor (beta chain) was captured in a study of T cell changes during pregnancy in multiple sclerosis. Assay: immunoSEQ multiplex PCR; the TCRdb copy retains only in-frame clones and omits some. The sample lists some 100,000 clones; approximately 94% were seen once. This CDR3 has 16 amino acids. V lost 4 bases to trimming and J lost 6 bases; unmatched junction nucleotides: 13. Germline V CDR1 and CDR2: SGHRS, YFSETQ. The TCR was taken from a female donor with multiple sclerosis, enrolled in a pregnancy study. The chain couples TRBV5-1 to TRBJ2-1, with 7 bases matching TRBD1. Sequenced here: peripheral blood, sampled before pregnancy. The CDR3 reads CASSITTGVLSNEQFF. CDR3 DNA sequence: TGCGCCAGCAGCATAACCACAGGGGTTCTAAGCAATGAGCAGTTCTTC.